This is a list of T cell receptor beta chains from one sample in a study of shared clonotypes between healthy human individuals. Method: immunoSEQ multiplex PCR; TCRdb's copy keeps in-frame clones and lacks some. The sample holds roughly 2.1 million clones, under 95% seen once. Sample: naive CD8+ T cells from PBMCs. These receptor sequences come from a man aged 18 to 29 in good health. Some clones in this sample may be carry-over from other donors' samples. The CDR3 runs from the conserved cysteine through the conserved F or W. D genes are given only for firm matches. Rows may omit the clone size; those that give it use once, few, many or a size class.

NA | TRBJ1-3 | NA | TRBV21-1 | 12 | TGTGCCAGCAGCAGGGGACAGGTCGGCATATATTTT | CASSRGQVGIYF
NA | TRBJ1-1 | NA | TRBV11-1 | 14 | TGTGCCAGCAGCTTTAAAGATTGGTATACTGAAGCTTTCTTT | CASSFKDWYTEAFF
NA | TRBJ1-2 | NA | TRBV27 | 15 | TGTGCCAGCAGTTTGGGAGATGGGGGGGTCCTTGGCTACACCTTC | CASSLGDGGVLGYTF
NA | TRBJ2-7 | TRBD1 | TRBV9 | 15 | TGTGCCAGCAGCGACGGGGACAGGGGGGCGGACGAGCAGTACTTC | CASSDGDRGADEQYF
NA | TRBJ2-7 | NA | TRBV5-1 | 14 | TGCGCCAGCAGCGCTGTATCAGCCTCCTACGAGCAGTACTTC | CASSAVSASYEQYF
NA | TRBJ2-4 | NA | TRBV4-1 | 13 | TGCGCCAGCAGTTTATCCTCCGCCAACATTCAGTACTTC | CASSLSSANIQYF
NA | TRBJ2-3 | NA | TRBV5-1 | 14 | TGCGCCAGCAGCCTCGGGACCCGGGATGATACGCAGTATTTT | CASSLGTRDDTQYF
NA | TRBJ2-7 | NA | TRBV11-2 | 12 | TGTGCCAGCAGCTTAGGCCTGAACGAGCAGTACTTC | CASSLGLNEQYF
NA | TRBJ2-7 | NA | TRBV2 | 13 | TGTGCCAGCGATTATCCACAGCTGAACGAGCAGTACTTC | CASDYPQLNEQYF
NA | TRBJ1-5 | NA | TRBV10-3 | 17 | TGTGCCATCAGTGTTTCGGGACTCCCAGCCAGCAATCAGCCCCAGCATTTT | CAISVSGLPASNQPQHF
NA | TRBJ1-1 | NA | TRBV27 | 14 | TGTGCCAGCAGTCACCTAGAGGTGAACACTGAAGCTTTCTTT | CASSHLEVNTEAFF
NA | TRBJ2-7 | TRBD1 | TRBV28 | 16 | TGTGCCAGCAGTTTACCCGGGACAGTTCCTTACTACGAGCAGTACTTC | CASSLPGTVPYYEQYF
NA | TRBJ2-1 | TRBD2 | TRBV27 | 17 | TGTGCCAGCAGTTTATTCTATGGACCTAGCGGGAGAGATGAGCAGTTCTTC | CASSLFYGPSGRDEQFF
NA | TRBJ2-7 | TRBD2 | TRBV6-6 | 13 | TGTGCCAGCAGTCAGCGGGAGGCCTACGAGCAGTACTTC | CASSQREAYEQYF
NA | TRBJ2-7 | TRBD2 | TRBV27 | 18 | TGTGCCAGCTTTTACACGACCCCCGGGACTAGCGGGATAGACGAGCAGTACTTC | CASFYTTPGTSGIDEQYF
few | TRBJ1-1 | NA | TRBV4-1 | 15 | TGCGCCAGCAGCCATTCCAGGGGTGCAGTAGATGAAGCTTTCTTT | CASSHSRGAVDEAFF
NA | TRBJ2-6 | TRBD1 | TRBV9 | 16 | TGTGCCAGTACGGACAGGGTCATCTCTGGGGCCAACGTCCTGACTTTC | CASTDRVISGANVLTF
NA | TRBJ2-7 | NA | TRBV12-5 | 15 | TGTGCTAGTGGTTTGGTAGGCAGGGAGGCCTACGAGCAGTACTTC | CASGLVGREAYEQYF
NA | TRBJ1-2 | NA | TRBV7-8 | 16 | TGTGCCAGCAGCTTAGTAGGGGCATCGCCCGTATATGGCTACACCTTC | CASSLVGASPVYGYTF
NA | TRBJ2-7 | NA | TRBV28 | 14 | TGTGCCAGCAACCTCAGGGGGGGGGCCTACGAGCAGTACTTC | CASNLRGGAYEQYF
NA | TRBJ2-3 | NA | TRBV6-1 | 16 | TGTGCCAGCAGTGAAAATGTCCCTCGGCACACAGATACGCAGTATTTT | CASSENVPRHTDTQYF
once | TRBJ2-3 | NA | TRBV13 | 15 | TGTGCCAGCAGCCAGCGGGCCTCCCCCCCGGGTACGCAGTATTTT | CASSQRASPPGTQYF
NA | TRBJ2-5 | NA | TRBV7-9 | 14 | TGTGCCAGCAGCTTAGGGGGGTTCGGTGAGACCCAGTACTTC | CASSLGGFGETQYF
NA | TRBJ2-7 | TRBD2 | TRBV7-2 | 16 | TGTGCCAGCAGCATCTGGACTAGCGGGGGACCCTGGGAGCAGTACTTC | CASSIWTSGGPWEQYF
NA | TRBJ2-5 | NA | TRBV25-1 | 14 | TGTGCCAGCTCTCCCCAAACTACTGGGGAGACCCAGTACTTC | CASSPQTTGETQYF
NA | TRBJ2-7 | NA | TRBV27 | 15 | TGTGCCAGCAGTTTAGCGGGGACCTGGACCTACGAGCAGTACTTC | CASSLAGTWTYEQYF
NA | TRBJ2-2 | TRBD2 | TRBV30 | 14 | TGTGCCCATCAGCGGGAGATGAGGTCCGGGGAGCTGTTTTTT | CAHQREMRSGELFF
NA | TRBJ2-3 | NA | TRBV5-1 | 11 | TGCGCCAGCAGCACCACAGGGGAGGAGTATTTT | CASSTTGEEYF
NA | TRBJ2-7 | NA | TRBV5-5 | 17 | TGTGCCAGCAGTTTCTCCACCGGGACGCAAATCTCCTACGAGCAGTACTTC | CASSFSTGTQISYEQYF
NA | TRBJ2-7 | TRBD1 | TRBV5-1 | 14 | TGCGCCAGCAGCTTGCGGGACAGACCCTACGAGCAGTACTTC | CASSLRDRPYEQYF
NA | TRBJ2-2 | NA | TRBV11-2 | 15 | TGTGCCAGCAGCTTCGGGGGACCCAACACCGGGGAGCTGTTTTTT | CASSFGGPNTGELFF
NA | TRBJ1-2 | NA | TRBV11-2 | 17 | TGTGCCAGCAGCTTACTCCAGACAGACCCAAATAACTATGGCTACACCTTC | CASSLLQTDPNNYGYTF
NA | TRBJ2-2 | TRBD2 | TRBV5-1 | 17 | TGCGCCAGCAGCTGGGGGATAGCGGGAGGAAACACCGGGGAGCTGTTTTTT | CASSWGIAGGNTGELFF
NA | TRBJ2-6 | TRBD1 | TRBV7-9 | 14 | TGTGCCAGCAGCTCACCGGACAGGGAGAGCGTCCTGACTTTC | CASSSPDRESVLTF
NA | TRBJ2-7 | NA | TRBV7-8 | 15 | TGTGCCAGCAGCTTAGAAGGGGCCCGCCGGTACGAGCAGTACTTC | CASSLEGARRYEQYF
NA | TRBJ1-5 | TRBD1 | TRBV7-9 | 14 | TGTGCCAGCAGAGGACAGGGGAACAATCAGCCCCAGCATTTT | CASRGQGNNQPQHF
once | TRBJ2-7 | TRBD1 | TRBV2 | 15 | TGTGCCAGCAGACAAAACACGGGACAGCTCTACGAGCAGTACTTC | CASRQNTGQLYEQYF
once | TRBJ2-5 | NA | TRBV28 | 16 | TGTGCCAGCAGTTCGTACTTACAGGGGACTTCTGAGACCCAGTACTTC | CASSSYLQGTSETQYF
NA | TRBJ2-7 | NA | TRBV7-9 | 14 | TGTGCCAGCAGCTTAACAGGTTTCTCCTACGAGCAGTACTTC | CASSLTGFSYEQYF
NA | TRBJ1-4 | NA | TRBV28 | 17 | TGTGCCAGCAGTTTTTGGGACCTCGGTGAGGTAGGGGAAAAACTGTTTTTT | CASSFWDLGEVGEKLFF
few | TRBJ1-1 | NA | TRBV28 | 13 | TGTGCCAGCAGTACATCCCCAGTAACTGAAGCTTTCTTT | CASSTSPVTEAFF
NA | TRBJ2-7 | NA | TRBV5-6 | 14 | TGTGCCAGCAGCAACTTAATGGATCTCTACGAGCAGTACTTC | CASSNLMDLYEQYF
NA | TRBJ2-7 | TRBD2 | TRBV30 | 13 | TGTGCCTGGGCCCCTGGCGGGGGGTGGGAGCAGTACTTC | CAWAPGGGWEQYF
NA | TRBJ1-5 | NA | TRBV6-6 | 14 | TGTGCCAGCACATTGGGAGGATCTGGTCAGCCCCAGCATTTT | CASTLGGSGQPQHF
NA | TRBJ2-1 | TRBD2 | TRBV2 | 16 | TGTGCCAGCAGAAGACTAGCGGGAGTCTCCTACAATGAGCAGTTCTTC | CASRRLAGVSYNEQFF
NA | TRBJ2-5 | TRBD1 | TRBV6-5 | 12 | TGTGCCACCAGACAGGGGGCAGAGACCCAGTACTTC | CATRQGAETQYF
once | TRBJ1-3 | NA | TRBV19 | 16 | TGTGCCAGTAGCCCAAGGACAGCCGGCTCTGGAAACACCATATATTTT | CASSPRTAGSGNTIYF
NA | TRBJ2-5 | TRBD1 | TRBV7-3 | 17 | TGTGCCAGCAGCGTCAACCGGGACAGGGCCGGGGGAGAGACCCAGTACTTC | CASSVNRDRAGGETQYF
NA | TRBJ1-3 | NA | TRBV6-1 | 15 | TGTGCCAGTGCCGGGGCGCTGAGCTCTGGAAACACCATATATTTT | CASAGALSSGNTIYF
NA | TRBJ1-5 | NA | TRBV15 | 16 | TGTGCCACCAGCAGAGATCGGGTTACCAGCAATCAGCCCCAGCATTTT | CATSRDRVTSNQPQHF
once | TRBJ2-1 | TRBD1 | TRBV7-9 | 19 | TGTGCCAGCAGCTTAGGGCTGGGCAGGGGGATCAACTCCTACAATGAGCAGTTCTTC | CASSLGLGRGINSYNEQFF
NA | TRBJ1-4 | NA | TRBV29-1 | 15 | TGCAGCGTCCTAGACAGGACGAAAATCGGTGGTGAACTGTTTTTT | CSVLDRTKIGGELFF
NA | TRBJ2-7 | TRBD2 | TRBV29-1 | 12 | TGCAAGGGACTAGCGGGAGGGTACGAGCAGTACTTC | CKGLAGGYEQYF
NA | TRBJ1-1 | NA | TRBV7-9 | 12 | TGTGCCAGCAGTTTAGGGACAACTGAAGCTTTCTTT | CASSLGTTEAFF
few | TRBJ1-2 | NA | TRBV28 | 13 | TGTGCCAGCAGTTTTCTTCCTATCGATGGCTACACCTTC | CASSFLPIDGYTF
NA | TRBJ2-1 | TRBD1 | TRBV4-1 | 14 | TGCGCCAGCAGCCAGGGACAGCTTTACAATGAGCAGTTCTTC | CASSQGQLYNEQFF
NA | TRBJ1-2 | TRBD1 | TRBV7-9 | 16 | TGTGCCAGCAGCAGGGGTCCGGGACAGGTGCCCTATGGCTACACCTTC | CASSRGPGQVPYGYTF